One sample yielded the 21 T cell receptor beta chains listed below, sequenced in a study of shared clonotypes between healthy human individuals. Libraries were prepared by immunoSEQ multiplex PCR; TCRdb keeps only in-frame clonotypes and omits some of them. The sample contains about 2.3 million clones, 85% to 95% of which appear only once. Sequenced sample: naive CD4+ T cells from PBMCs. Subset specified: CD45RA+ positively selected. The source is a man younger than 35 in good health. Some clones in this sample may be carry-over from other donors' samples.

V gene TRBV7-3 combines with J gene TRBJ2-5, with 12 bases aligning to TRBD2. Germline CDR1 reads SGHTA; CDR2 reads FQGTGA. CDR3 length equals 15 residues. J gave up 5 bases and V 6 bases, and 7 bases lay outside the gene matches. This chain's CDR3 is CASRTTSGRPETQYF. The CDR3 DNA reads TGTGCCAGCAGGACGACTAGCGGGAGACCGGAGACCCAGTACTTC.

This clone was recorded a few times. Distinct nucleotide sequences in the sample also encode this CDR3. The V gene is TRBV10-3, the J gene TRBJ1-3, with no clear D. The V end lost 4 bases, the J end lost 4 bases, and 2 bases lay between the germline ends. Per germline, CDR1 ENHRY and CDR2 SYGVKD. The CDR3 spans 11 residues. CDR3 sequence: CAISGGNTIYF. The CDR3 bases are TGTGCCATCAGTGGGGGAAACACCATATATTTT.

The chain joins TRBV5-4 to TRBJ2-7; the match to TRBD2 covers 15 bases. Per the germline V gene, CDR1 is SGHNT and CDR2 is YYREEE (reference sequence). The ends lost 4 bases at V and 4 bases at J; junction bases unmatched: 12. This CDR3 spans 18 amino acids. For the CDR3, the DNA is TGTGCCAGCAGCCCCGGGACTAGCGGGAGGCGGCCCCTTTACGAGCAGTACTTC. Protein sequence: CASSPGTSGRRPLYEQYF.

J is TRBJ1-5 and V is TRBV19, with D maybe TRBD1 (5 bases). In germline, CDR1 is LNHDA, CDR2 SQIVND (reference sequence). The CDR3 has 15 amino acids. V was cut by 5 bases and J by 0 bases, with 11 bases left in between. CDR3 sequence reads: CASSLTAGSNQPQHF. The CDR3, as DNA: TGTGCCAGTAGTTTGACAGCTGGTAGCAATCAGCCCCAGCATTTT.

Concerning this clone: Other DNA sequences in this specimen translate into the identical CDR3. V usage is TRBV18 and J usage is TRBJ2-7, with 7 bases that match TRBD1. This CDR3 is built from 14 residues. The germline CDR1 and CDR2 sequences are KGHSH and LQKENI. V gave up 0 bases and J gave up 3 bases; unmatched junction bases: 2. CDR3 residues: CASSPPGQSYEQYF. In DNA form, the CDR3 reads TGTGCCAGCTCACCACCGGGACAGAGCTACGAGCAGTACTTC.

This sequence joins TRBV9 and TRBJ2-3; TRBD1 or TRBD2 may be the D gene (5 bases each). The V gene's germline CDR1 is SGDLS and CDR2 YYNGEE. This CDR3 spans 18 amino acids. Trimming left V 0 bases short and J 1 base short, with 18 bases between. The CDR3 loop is CASSVARGRLGGTDTQYF. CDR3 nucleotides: TGTGCCAGCAGCGTAGCTAGGGGCAGATTGGGGGGCACAGATACGCAGTATTTT.

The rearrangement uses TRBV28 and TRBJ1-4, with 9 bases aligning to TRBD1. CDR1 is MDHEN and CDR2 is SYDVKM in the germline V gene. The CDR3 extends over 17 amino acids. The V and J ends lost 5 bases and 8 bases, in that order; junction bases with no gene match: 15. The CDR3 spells CASSPHPGQGSREKLFF. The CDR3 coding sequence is TGTGCCAGCAGTCCCCACCCGGGACAGGGATCCCGGGAAAAACTGTTTTTT.

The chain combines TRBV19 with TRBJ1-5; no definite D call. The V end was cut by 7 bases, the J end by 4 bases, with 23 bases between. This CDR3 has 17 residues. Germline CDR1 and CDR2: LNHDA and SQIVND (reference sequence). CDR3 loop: CASTNDLGFSRNQPQHF. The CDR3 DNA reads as TGTGCCAGTACTAACGACTTGGGCTTCTCACGGAATCAGCCCCAGCATTTT.

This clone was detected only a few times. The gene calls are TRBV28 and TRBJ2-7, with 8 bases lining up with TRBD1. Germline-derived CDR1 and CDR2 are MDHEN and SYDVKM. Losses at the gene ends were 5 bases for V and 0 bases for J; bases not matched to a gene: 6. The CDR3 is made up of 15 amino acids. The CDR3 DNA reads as TGTGCCAGCAGTGGGGACAGGAAAAACTCCTACGAGCAGTACTTC. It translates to CASSGDRKNSYEQYF.

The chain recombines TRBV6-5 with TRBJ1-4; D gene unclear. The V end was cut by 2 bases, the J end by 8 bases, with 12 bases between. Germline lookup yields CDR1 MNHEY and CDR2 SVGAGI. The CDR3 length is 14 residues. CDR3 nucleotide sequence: TGTGCCAGCAGTTACAGGGCCGGCGGGGAAAAACTGTTTTTT. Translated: CASSYRAGGEKLFF.

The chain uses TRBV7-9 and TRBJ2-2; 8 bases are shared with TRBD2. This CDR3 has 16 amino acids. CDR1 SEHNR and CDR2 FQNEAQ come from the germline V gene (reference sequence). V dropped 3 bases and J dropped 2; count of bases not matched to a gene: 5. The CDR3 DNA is TGTGCCAGCAGCTTTGGAACTAGCGGCAACACCGGGGAGCTGTTTTTT. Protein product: CASSFGTSGNTGELFF.

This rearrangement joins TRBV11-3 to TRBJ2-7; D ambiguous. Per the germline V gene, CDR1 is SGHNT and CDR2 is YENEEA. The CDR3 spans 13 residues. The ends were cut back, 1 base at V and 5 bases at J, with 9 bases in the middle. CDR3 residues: CASSLAISDEQYF. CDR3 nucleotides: TGTGCCAGCAGCTTAGCAATTAGTGACGAGCAGTACTTC.

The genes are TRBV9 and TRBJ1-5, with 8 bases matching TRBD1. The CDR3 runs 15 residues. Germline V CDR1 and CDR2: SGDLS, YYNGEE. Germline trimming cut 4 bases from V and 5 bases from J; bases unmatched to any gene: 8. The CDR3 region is CASSPQGAGDQPQHF. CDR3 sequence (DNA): TGTGCCAGCAGCCCCCAGGGGGCCGGGGATCAGCCCCAGCATTTT.

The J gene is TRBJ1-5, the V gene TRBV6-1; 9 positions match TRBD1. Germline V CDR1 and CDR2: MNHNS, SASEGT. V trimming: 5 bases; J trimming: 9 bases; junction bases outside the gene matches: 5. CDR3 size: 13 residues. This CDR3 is CASSRDRELPQHF. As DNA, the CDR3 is TGTGCCAGCAGTAGGGACAGGGAGCTGCCCCAGCATTTT.

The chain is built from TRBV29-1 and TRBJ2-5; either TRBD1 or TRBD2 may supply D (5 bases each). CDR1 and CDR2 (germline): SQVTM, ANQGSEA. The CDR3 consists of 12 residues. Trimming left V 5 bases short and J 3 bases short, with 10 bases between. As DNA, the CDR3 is TGCAGCGTTAGCATGGGGGAAGAGACCCAGTACTTC. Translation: CSVSMGEETQYF.

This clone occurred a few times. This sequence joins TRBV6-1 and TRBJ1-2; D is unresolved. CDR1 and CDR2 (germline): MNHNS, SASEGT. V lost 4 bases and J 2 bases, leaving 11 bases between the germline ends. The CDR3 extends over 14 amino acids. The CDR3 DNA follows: TGTGCCAGCAGTGCTTGGTTGGGGAACTATGGCTACACCTTC. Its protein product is CASSAWLGNYGYTF.

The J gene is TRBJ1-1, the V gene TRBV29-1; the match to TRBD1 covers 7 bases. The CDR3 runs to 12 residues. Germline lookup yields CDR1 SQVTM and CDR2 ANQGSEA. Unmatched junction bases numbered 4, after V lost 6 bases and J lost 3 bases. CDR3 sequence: CSVAGGHTEAFF. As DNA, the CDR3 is TGCAGCGTCGCAGGGGGACACACTGAAGCTTTCTTT.

The chain's CDR3 is CASSQGGTGRLTNEKLFF. The DNA of the CDR3 is TGCGCCAGCAGCCAAGGGGGGACAGGGCGGTTAACTAATGAAAAACTGTTTTTT. The chain has TRBV4-1 and TRBJ1-4; 9 positions agree with TRBD1. CDR3 length: 18 amino acids. CDR1 is MGHRA and CDR2 is YSYEKL in the germline V gene. V dropped 1 base and J dropped 1; count of bases not matched to a gene: 7.

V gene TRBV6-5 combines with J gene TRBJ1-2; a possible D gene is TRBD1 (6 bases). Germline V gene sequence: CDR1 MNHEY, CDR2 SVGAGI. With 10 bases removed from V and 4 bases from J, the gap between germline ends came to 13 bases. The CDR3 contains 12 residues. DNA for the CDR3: TGTGCCACTAAACAGGGCCTCTATGGCTACACCTTC. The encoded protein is CATKQGLYGYTF.

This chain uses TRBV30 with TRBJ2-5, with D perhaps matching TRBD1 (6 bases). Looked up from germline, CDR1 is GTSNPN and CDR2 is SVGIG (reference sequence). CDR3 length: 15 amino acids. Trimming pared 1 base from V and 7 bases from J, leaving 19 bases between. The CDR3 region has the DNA TGTGCCTGGAGTGAGGGGTTAGGGGGACGGGGGACCCAGTACTTC. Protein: CAWSEGLGGRGTQYF.

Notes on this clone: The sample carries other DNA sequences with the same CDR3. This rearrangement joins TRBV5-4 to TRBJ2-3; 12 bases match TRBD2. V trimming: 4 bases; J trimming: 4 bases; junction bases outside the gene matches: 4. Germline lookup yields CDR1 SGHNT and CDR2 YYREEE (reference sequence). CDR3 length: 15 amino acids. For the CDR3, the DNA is TGTGCCAGCAGCAGCCCTAGCGGGAGGGCAGATACGCAGTATTTT. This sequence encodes CASSSPSGRADTQYF.